The 4 T cell receptor beta chains presented below share a single source sample, sequenced in a study of T cell clonotyping in hematopoietic cell transplantation. Documented time point: recipient sample about 28 days before transplant, after cytoreduction. Sequenced by immunoSEQ multiplex PCR; TCRdb stores in-frame clones only, minus some. The table includes some 7,800 clones, approximately 90% detected once. Sequenced material: peripheral blood mononuclear cells, taken before stem cell transplant. Receptors were obtained from a man in his 60s with acute myeloid leukemia. Some clones in this sample may be carry-over from other donors' samples.

The chain is built from TRBV5-4 and TRBJ1-2; D gene unclear. V was shortened by 1 base and J by 1 base, with 8 bases between the two germline ends. The germline V gene has CDR1 SGHNT and CDR2 YYREEE (reference sequence). The CDR3 runs to 14 residues. The CDR3 DNA sequence: TGTGCCAGCAGCTTGAGGGAGATTAACTATGGCTACACCTTC. It specifies CASSLREINYGYTF.

The V gene is TRBV2, the J gene TRBJ1-2; 7 nucleotides match TRBD1. Germline V gene sequence: CDR1 SNHLY, CDR2 FYNNEI. This CDR3 comprises 13 residues. Trimming removed 7 bases from V and 8 bases from J; junction bases left unmatched: 10. The CDR3 region has the DNA TGTGCCAGCAATGGGAAGGGGGCCTCGGGCTACACCTTC. Translated: CASNGKGASGYTF.

The rearrangement links TRBV6-1 to TRBJ1-1; no clear D. CDR1 MNHNS and CDR2 SASEGT come from the germline V gene. The CDR3 is 13 amino acids. V was pared by 5 bases and J by 2 bases, with 9 bases between. CDR3 nucleotides: TGTGCCAGCAGTATTTGGCTAAACACTGAAGCTTTCTTT. It is translated as CASSIWLNTEAFF.

The J gene is TRBJ2-3, the V gene TRBV30; perhaps D is TRBD1 or TRBD2 (5 bases each). Germline V lookup: CDR1 GTSNPN, CDR2 SVGIG (reference sequence). The CDR3 has 13 residues. V lost 4 bases, J lost 8 bases, and 16 bases lay in between. CDR3 region: CAWIRRGVGTQYF. The DNA for the CDR3 is TGTGCCTGGATCCGAAGGGGAGTGGGTACGCAGTATTTT. Full variable domain (rest looked up from reference TRBV30 and TRBJ2-3): SQTIHQWPATLVQPVGSPLSLECTVEGTSNPNLYWYRQAAGRGLQLLFYSVGIGQISSEVPQNLSASRPQDRQFILSSKKLLLSDSGFYLCAWIRRGVGTQYFGPGTRLTVL.